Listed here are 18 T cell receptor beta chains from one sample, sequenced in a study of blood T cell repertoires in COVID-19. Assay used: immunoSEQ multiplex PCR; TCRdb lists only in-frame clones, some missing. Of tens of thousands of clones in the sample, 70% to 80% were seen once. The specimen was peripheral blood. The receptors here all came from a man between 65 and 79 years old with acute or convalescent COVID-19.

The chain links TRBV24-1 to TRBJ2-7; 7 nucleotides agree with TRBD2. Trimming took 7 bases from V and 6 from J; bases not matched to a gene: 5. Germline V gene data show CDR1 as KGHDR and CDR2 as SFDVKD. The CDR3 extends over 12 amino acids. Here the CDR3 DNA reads TGTGCCACCAGCTTCAGGGAGGGCGAGCAGTACTTC. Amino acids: CATSFREGEQYF.

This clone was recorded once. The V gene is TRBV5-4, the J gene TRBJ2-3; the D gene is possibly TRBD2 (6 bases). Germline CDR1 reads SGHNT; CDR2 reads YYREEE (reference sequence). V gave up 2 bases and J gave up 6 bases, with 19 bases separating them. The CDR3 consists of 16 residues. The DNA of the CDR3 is TGTGCCAGCAGCTTCTCCGGTCGGGAGTGGGCGGATACGCAGTATTTT. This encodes CASSFSGREWADTQYF.

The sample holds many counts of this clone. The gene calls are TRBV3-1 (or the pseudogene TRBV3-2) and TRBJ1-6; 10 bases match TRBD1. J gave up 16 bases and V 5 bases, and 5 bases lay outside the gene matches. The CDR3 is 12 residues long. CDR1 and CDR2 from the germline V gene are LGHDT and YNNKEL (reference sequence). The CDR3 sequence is CASSVPGQGLHF. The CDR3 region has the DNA TGTGCCAGCAGCGTTCCGGGACAGGGGCTCCACTTT.

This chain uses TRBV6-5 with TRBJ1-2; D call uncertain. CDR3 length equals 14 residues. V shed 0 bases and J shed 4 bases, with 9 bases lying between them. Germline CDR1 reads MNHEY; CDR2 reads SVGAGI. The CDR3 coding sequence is TGTGCCAGCAGTTACTCGAGCCGGTCCTATGGCTACACCTTC. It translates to CASSYSSRSYGYTF.

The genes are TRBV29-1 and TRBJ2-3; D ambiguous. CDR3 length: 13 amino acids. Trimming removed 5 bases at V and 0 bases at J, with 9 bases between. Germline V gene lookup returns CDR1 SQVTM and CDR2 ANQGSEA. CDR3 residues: CSVCILSTDTQYF. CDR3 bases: TGCAGCGTTTGTATTCTAAGCACAGATACGCAGTATTTT.

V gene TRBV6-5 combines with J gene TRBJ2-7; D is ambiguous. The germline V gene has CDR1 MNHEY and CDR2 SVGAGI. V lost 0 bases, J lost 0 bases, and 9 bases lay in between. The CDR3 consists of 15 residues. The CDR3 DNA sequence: TGTGCCAGCAGTTACTCTCCAGGCAACTCCTACGAGCAGTACTTC. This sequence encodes CASSYSPGNSYEQYF.

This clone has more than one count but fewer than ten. CDR3: CASSFEGPSGQGIETQYF. The CDR3 DNA is TGTGCCAGCAGCTTTGAGGGCCCCTCGGGACAGGGAATAGAGACCCAGTACTTC. The rearrangement joins TRBV12-1 to TRBJ2-5; TRBD1 is the table's D call, not checked against the DNA. TRBV12-1 is described as a pseudogene. This CDR3 comprises 18 residues.

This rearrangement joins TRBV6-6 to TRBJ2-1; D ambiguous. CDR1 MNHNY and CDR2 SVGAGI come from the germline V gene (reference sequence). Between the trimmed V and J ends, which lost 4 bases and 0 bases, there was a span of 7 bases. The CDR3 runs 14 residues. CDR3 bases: TGTGCCAGCAGTTCTTCTAGCTCCTACAATGAGCAGTTCTTC. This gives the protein CASSSSSSYNEQFF.

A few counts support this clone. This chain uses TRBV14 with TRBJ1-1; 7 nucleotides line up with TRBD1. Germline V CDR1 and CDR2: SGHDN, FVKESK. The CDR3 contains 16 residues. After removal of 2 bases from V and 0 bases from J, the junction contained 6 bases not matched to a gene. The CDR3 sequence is CASSQLTGLLNTEAFF. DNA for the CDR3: TGTGCCAGCAGCCAATTGACAGGGCTATTGAACACTGAAGCTTTCTTT. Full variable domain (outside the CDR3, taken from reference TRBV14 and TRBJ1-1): EAGVTQFPSHSVIEKGQTVTLRCDPISGHDNLYWYRRVMGKEIKFLLHFVKESKQDESGMPNNRFLAERTGGTYSTLKVQPAELEDSGVYFCASSQLTGLLNTEAFFGQGTRLTVV.

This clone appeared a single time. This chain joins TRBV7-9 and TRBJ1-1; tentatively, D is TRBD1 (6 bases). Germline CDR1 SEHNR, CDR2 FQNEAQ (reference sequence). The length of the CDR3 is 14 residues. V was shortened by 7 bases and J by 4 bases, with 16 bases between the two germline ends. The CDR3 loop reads CASTRQAPGTEAFF. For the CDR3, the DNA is TGTGCCAGCACCCGACAGGCCCCAGGCACTGAAGCTTTCTTT. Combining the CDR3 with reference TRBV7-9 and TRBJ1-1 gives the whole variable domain DTGVSQNPRHKITKRGQNVTFRCDPISEHNRLYWYRQTLGQGPEFLTYFQNEAQLEKSRLLSDRFSAERPKGSFSTLEIQRTEQGDSAMYLCASTRQAPGTEAFFGQGTRLTVV.

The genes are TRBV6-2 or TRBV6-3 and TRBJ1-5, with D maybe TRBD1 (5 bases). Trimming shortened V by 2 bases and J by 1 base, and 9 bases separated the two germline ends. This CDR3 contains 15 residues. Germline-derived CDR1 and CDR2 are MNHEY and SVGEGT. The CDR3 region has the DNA TGTGCCAGCAGTTACGGGGGGGGGAGCAATCAGCCCCAGCATTTT. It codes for CASSYGGGSNQPQHF.

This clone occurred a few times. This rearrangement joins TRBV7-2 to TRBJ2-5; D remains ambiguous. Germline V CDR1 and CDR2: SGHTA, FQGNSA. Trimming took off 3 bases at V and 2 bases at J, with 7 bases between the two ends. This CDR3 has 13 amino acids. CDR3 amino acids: CASSFRVQETQYF. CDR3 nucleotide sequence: TGTGCCAGCAGCTTTCGGGTACAAGAGACCCAGTACTTC.

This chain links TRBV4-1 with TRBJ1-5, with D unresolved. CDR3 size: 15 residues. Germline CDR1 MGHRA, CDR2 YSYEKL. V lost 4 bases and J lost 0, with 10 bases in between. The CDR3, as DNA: TGCGCCAGCAGCCCACAGATTAATAGCAATCAGCCCCAGCATTTT. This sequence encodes CASSPQINSNQPQHF.

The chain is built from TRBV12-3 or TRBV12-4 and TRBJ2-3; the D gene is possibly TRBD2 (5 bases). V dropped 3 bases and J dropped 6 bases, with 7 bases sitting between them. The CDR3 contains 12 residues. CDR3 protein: CASSFGGDTQYF. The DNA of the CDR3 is TGTGCCAGCAGTTTCGGCGGGGATACGCAGTATTTT.

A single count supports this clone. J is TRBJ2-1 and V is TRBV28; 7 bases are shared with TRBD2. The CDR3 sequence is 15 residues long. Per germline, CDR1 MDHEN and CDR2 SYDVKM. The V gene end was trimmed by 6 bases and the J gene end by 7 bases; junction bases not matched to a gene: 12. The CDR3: CASRLEGGSGNEQFF. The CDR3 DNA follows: TGTGCCAGCAGACTTGAGGGCGGGAGTGGGAATGAGCAGTTCTTC.

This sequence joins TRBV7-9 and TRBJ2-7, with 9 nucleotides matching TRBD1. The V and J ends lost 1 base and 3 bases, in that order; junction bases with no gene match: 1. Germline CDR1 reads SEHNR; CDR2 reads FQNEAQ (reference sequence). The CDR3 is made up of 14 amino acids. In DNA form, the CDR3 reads TGTGCCAGCAGCTTAGGGACAGGGGTCTACGAGCAGTACTTC. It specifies CASSLGTGVYEQYF.

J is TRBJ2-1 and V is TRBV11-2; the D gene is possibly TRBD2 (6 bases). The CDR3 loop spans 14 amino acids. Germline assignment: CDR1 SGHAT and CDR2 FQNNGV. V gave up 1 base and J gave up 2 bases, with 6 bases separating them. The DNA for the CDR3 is TGTGCCAGCAGCTTAGGCGGGGCCTACAATGAGCAGTTCTTC. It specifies CASSLGGAYNEQFF.

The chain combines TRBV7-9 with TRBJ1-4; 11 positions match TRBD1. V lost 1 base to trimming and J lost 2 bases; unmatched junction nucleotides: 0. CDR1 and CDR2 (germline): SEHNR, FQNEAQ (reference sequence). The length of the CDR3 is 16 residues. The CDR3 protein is CASSLGDRGTNEKLFF. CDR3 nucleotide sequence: TGTGCCAGCAGCTTAGGGGACAGGGGGACTAATGAAAAACTGTTTTTT.